The 5 T cell receptor beta chains in this list originate from one sample, sequenced in a study of OX40 agonist ivuxolimab in advanced cancers. Using immunoSEQ multiplex PCR, the repertoire was profiled, and TCRdb retains in-frame clones only, with some absent. Among around 15,000 clones listed, roughly three quarters were seen once. The sequencing used CD4+ or CD8+ T cells sorted from blood, collected in a trial of the OX40 agonist ivuxolimab. The source is an adult with an advanced solid tumor such as melanoma, head and neck, liver or kidney cancer.

This clone showed up just a few times. This rearrangement joins TRBV7-9 to TRBJ1-1; 7 nucleotides line up with TRBD1. This CDR3 contains 14 residues. Germline CDR1 SEHNR, CDR2 FQNEAQ (reference sequence). Trimming took 5 bases from V and 6 from J; bases not matched to a gene: 9. CDR3: CASSARGQSAEAFF. CDR3 bases: TGTGCCAGCAGCGCCCGGGGACAGTCGGCTGAAGCTTTCTTT. The full variable domain, completed using reference TRBV7-9 and TRBJ1-1, is DTGVSQNPRHKITKRGQNVTFRCDPISEHNRLYWYRQTLGQGPEFLTYFQNEAQLEKSRLLSDRFSAERPKGSFSTLEIQRTEQGDSAMYLCASSARGQSAEAFFGQGTRLTVV.

This clone appeared a single time. The chain links TRBV27 to TRBJ2-7, with D perhaps assigned TRBD1 or TRBD2 (5 bases each). This CDR3 region has 13 residues. The V gene lost 5 bases and the J gene lost 1 base, with 9 bases spanning the gap. From germline, CDR1 is MNHEY and CDR2 SMNVEV (reference sequence). The CDR3 DNA reads as TGTGCCAGCAGTATGGGACGGTCCTACGAGCAGTACTTC. This sequence encodes CASSMGRSYEQYF.

The rearrangement links TRBV28 to TRBJ1-5, with D possibly being TRBD1 (5 bases). This CDR3 spans 15 amino acids. Deletions cut 3 bases from V and 5 bases from J, with 14 bases between. Germline V gene sequence: CDR1 MDHEN, CDR2 SYDVKM. CDR3 in DNA: TGTGCCAGCAGTTTTCGGGGGACCTGGGATCAGCCCCAGCATTTT. Protein sequence: CASSFRGTWDQPQHF.

The J gene is TRBJ1-5, the V gene TRBV5-1, with D uncertain. The CDR3 loop spans 14 amino acids. In germline, CDR1 is SGHRS, CDR2 YFSETQ. With 0 bases removed from V and 4 bases from J, the gap between germline ends came to 8 bases. The CDR3 DNA reads TGCGCCAGCAGCTTGGAGCTGGGTAATCAGCCCCAGCATTTT. Its protein product is CASSLELGNQPQHF.

The chain employs TRBV23-1 and TRBJ2-1, with TRBD1 matching over 11 bases. TRBV23-1 is sorted into the ORF group, with uncertain function. The CDR3 loop spans 15 amino acids. With 4 bases clipped from V and 7 bases from J, the junction kept 6 bases outside the gene matches. The CDR3 DNA is TGCGCCAGCAGTCTCCGGGACAGGGGGAGGAATGAGCAGTTCTTC. It codes for CASSLRDRGRNEQFF.